The rows below give T cell receptor beta chains drawn from one sample of a study of T cell changes during pregnancy in multiple sclerosis. Generated by immunoSEQ multiplex PCR, the TCRdb table keeps only in-frame clones and is missing some. The sample holds about 27,000 clones; 89% are singletons and the top ten take roughly 17%. Sample: CD8+ T cells from peripheral blood mononuclear cells, taken in the second trimester of pregnancy. The receptors come from a female donor with multiple sclerosis, enrolled in a pregnancy study. Both conserved end residues are trimmed from each CDR3. Each record gives: V gene, J gene, CDR3 protein.

TRBV28,TRBJ2-3,ASSRHLTDTQY
TRBV15,TRBJ1-5,ATSRETGNSNQPQH
TRBV27,TRBJ2-2,ASSLWAANTGELF
TRBV6-1,TRBJ2-7,ASSGGN
TRBV4-2,TRBJ1-2,ASSTRDRGTHPTGYT
TRBV7-2,TRBJ2-3,ASSLVGDTQY
TRBV9,TRBJ2-5,ASSGLEQETQY
TRBV7-8,NA,ASSSGTSALYEQY
TRBV7-4,TRBJ2-7,ASSLGEFRAQPYEQY
TRBV6-5,TRBJ1-1,ASSPQGGSGTEAF
TRBV7-9,TRBJ2-7,ASSPGTDHYEQY
TRBV19,TRBJ2-2,ASSITLRQRLTGELF
TRBV9,TRBJ2-2,ASSPPYSQGTGELF
TRBV7-8,TRBJ2-1,ASSRTSGSANEQF
TRBV7-6,TRBJ1-1,ASSILTGGDTEAF
TRBV7-2,TRBJ2-3,ASSSERLAGAPTDTQY
TRBV28,TRBJ2-3,ASRIAGDTQY
TRBV7-9,TRBJ2-5,ASSLITGMGTQY
TRBV27,TRBJ2-2,ASSLSRRVAGELF
TRBV25-1,TRBJ2-1,ASTGEGRYNEQF
TRBV6-5,TRBJ2-7,ASSYSGTGVEQY
TRBV5-6,TRBJ2-1,ASSLVSSYNEQF
TRBV29-1,TRBJ1-3,SVDPESTGNTIY
TRBV5-6,TRBJ2-1,ASSLAVGGVGNEQF
TRBV27,TRBJ2-7,ASSIFSGYGEQY
TRBV28,TRBJ2-7,ASASVLNQYEQY
TRBV5-6,TRBJ1-5,ASSGGHPNQPQH
TRBV6-5,TRBJ1-1,ASSLGTGLEAF
TRBV7-7,TRBJ2-2,ASRDDGTGDTGELF
TRBV2,TRBJ2-1,ASSSGLTLNEQF
TRBV6-4,TRBJ2-2,ASSDGQDTGELF
TRBV5-4,TRBJ2-1,ASSSPSGAAPGLNEQF
TRBV10-3,TRBJ2-1,AISDGTSGSAEQF
TRBV7-9,TRBJ2-1,ASSSIRTGVHYNEQF
TRBV28,TRBJ2-5,ASSSGTSGTRGETQY